A selection of T cell receptor beta chains follows, all from one sample in a study of OX40 agonist ivuxolimab in advanced cancers. Here immunoSEQ multiplex PCR was the method, and the copy in TCRdb shows in-frame clones only, minus some. The sample contains almost 50,000 clones, about 88% of which appear only once. The sequencing used CD4+ or CD8+ T cells sorted from blood, collected in a trial of the OX40 agonist ivuxolimab. All receptors derive from an adult with an advanced solid tumor such as melanoma, head and neck, liver or kidney cancer. CDR3s include the opening cysteine and the closing phenylalanine or tryptophan. The D gene is left open where the match is weak. Some rows have no size entry. The others give once, few or many, or a class for an expanded clone.

TRBJ1-2,TRBV7-3,-,once,TGTGCCAGCAGCTTGGGGGGGAACTATGGCTACACCTTC,CASSLGGNYGYTF
TRBJ2-1,TRBV7-2,-,-,TGTGCCAGCAGCTTAGGGGGGGCAGTCTACAATGAGCAGTTCTTC,CASSLGGAVYNEQFF
TRBJ2-7,TRBV27,TRBD1,-,TGTGCCAGCAGTGCGACCCGGGACAGGAGTGACTACGAGCAGTACTTC,CASSATRDRSDYEQYF
TRBJ1-6,TRBV4-3,-,few,TGCGCCAGCAGCCAAGCCCAGGCCGCTGTGTCACCCCTCCACTTT,CASSQAQAAVSPLHF
TRBJ1-6,TRBV25-1,TRBD1,few,TGTGCCAGCAGTGAGTACCACAGGGGGCCACACCATAATTCACCCCTCCACTTT,CASSEYHRGPHHNSPLHF
TRBJ2-5,TRBV19,-,-,TGTGCCAGTAGTATTGACTTCCAAGAGACCCAGTACTTC,CASSIDFQETQYF
TRBJ2-6,TRBV30,TRBD1,-,TGTGCCTGGAGGGGGACAGGAGACTCTGGGGCCAACGTCCTGACTTTC,CAWRGTGDSGANVLTF
TRBJ2-7,TRBV5-1,-,-,TGCGCCAGCAGCTTTCCCGGGTCCTACGAGCAGTACTTC,CASSFPGSYEQYF
TRBJ1-4,TRBV4-1,-,-,TGCGCCAGCAGCCAAGAGGGTATAACCTCTCCTAATGAAAAACTGTTTTTT,CASSQEGITSPNEKLFF
TRBJ1-6,TRBV15,-,-,TGTGCCACCAGCAGAGATCCGACAGAATATTCACCCCTCCACTTT,CATSRDPTEYSPLHF
TRBJ2-7,TRBV4-3,TRBD2,-,TGCGCCAGCAGCCAAGGGATTCCGGGACTAGCTTCATCCGAGCAGTACTTC,CASSQGIPGLASSEQYF
TRBJ1-2,TRBV6-5,TRBD1,-,TGTGCCAGCAGTTACGGACAGGTTGGTGCATATGGCTACACCTTC,CASSYGQVGAYGYTF
TRBJ2-3,TRBV29-1,TRBD1,few,TGCAGCGTAAACAGGGGGCTGGCAGATACGCAGTATTTT,CSVNRGLADTQYF
TRBJ2-3,TRBV2,TRBD1,-,TGTGCCAGCACGACCGGACCGGGACAGTGGGCAGATACGCAGTATTTT,CASTTGPGQWADTQYF
TRBJ2-3,TRBV9,-,once,TGTGCCAGCAGCCCAAGCATCCAGGACTTTTACACAGATACGCAGTATTTT,CASSPSIQDFYTDTQYF
TRBJ2-1,TRBV14,TRBD2,-,TGTGCCAGCAGCCCTGGACTAGCACGGAGTGAGCAGTTCTTC,CASSPGLARSEQFF
TRBJ2-1,TRBV4-1,-,-,TGCGCCAGCAGCCAAGTTACGGGGCCTTACAATGAGCAGTTCTTC,CASSQVTGPYNEQFF
TRBJ2-7,TRBV18,-,-,TGTGCCAGCTCACCCCCCAGCGGCGCCTACGAGCAGTACTTC,CASSPPSGAYEQYF
TRBJ2-2,TRBV5-1,-,-,TGCGCCAGCAGCTTGGCGCAGGGAGGGGGTACCGGGGAGCTGTTTTTT,CASSLAQGGGTGELFF
TRBJ2-7,TRBV7-9,-,-,TGTGCCAGCAGCCGGGGGGCAGCCTACGAGCAGTACTTC,CASSRGAAYEQYF
TRBJ1-6,TRBV28,-,-,TGTGCCAGCAGTCTAACCAGGGAAAATTCACCCCTCCACTTT,CASSLTRENSPLHF
TRBJ1-1,TRBV28,-,few,TGTGCCAGCAGTTTCGGGGCTGAAGCTTTCTTT,CASSFGAEAFF
TRBJ2-2,TRBV5-1,TRBD1,-,TGCGCCAGCAGGCCTACAGGGGCCGGGGAGCTGTTTTTT,CASRPTGAGELFF
TRBJ1-1,TRBV4-2,TRBD1,-,TGTGCCAGCAGCCAAATAACAGGGGGAGGCACTGAAGCTTTCTTT,CASSQITGGGTEAFF
TRBJ2-3,TRBV19,-,-,TGTGCCAGTAGGGGGGACTGGGTGGATACGCAGTATTTT,CASRGDWVDTQYF
TRBJ2-4,TRBV19,-,-,TGTGCCAGTAGTATAGGATTACAGGATAACATTCAGTACTTC,CASSIGLQDNIQYF
TRBJ2-3,TRBV27,TRBD2,-,TGTGCCACCGCGAGCGGGAGCATACTTGATACGCAGTATTTT,CATASGSILDTQYF
TRBJ2-7,TRBV7-2,-,-,TGTGCCAGCAGCGTGACCGCTGAAATCTACGAGCAGTACTTC,CASSVTAEIYEQYF
TRBJ2-5,TRBV7-6,TRBD2,-,TGTGCCAGCAGCATTCTCGGGGGAGGGGAGACCCAGTACTTC,CASSILGGGETQYF
TRBJ1-2,TRBV6-5,TRBD1,-,TGTGCCAGTGGACAGGGAATCTATGGCTACACCTTC,CASGQGIYGYTF
TRBJ2-7,TRBV4-2,-,-,TGTGCCAGCAGCCAAGATCTTGGTCGCAGTTCTTTTACCTACGAGCAGTACTTC,CASSQDLGRSSFTYEQYF
TRBJ1-1,TRBV7-9,-,-,TGTGCCAGCAGCAACCCCCCTATGAACACTGAAGCTTTCTTT,CASSNPPMNTEAFF
TRBJ1-5,TRBV6-1,-,once,TGTGCCAGCAGTGAAGCTCTGGGGGAAAGCAATCAGCCCCAGCATTTT,CASSEALGESNQPQHF
TRBJ2-5,TRBV21-1,-,-,TGTGCCAGCAGCAACCTCCTTTGCAGGGCTGAGACCCAGTACTTC,CASSNLLCRAETQYF
TRBJ1-2,TRBV6-1,-,-,TGTGCCAGCAGGCTCACAGCTAACTATGGCTACACCTTC,CASRLTANYGYTF
TRBJ1-5,TRBV19,-,-,TGTGCCAGTAGTATCCTCCACGATAGCAATCAGCCCCAGCATTTT,CASSILHDSNQPQHF
TRBJ2-7,TRBV5-1,-,-,TGCGCCAGCAGCTTTGGCGGAACCTACGAGCAGTACTTC,CASSFGGTYEQYF
TRBJ2-3,TRBV4-3,-,-,TGCGCCAGCTGGCGGGCCGGAGATACGCAGTATTTT,CASWRAGDTQYF
TRBJ2-3,TRBV7-8,TRBD2,-,TGTGCCAGCAGCCTGGGACTAGCGGGAAGCACAGATACGCAGTATTTT,CASSLGLAGSTDTQYF
TRBJ2-1,TRBV5-1,-,-,TGCGCCAGCAGCCCGGGGGGCGCTTTGGACAATGAGCAGTTCTTC,CASSPGGALDNEQFF
TRBJ2-2,TRBV9,TRBD2,-,TGTGCCAGCAGCGCCTGGACTAGCGGGAGGCCCACCGGGGAGCTGTTTTTT,CASSAWTSGRPTGELFF
TRBJ2-1,TRBV6-5,-,once,TGTGCCAGCACCTCGACTAGTTCCTACAATGAGCAGTTCTTC,CASTSTSSYNEQFF
TRBJ1-2,TRBV29-1,TRBD1,-,TGCAGCGCGTATCCGGGACAGGGAATTGATGGCTACACCTTC,CSAYPGQGIDGYTF
TRBJ1-3,TRBV18,-,-,TGTGCCAGCTCACCATCGGCTTCTGGAAACACCATATATTTT,CASSPSASGNTIYF
TRBJ2-7,TRBV29-1,TRBD1,-,TGCAGCGTTGTTTGGGGCAGGGGGCCTTACGAGCAGTACTTC,CSVVWGRGPYEQYF
TRBJ1-2,TRBV7-8,-,-,TGTGCCAGCAGCTCCAGAATACTTGGAATGAGTGCACTTGGAGGCTACACCTTC,CASSSRILGMSALGGYTF
TRBJ1-3,TRBV5-6,-,-,TGTGCCAGCAGCTGGGCCCGCTCTGGAAACACCATATATTTT,CASSWARSGNTIYF
TRBJ1-6,TRBV19,TRBD1,-,TGTGCCAGTAACACACAGGGGGGCTGGAATTCACCCCTCCACTTT,CASNTQGGWNSPLHF
TRBJ1-1,TRBV6-5,-,-,TGTGCCAGCAGTGAATTCAGGGGACGGGCTGAAGCTTTCTTT,CASSEFRGRAEAFF
TRBJ2-3,TRBV6-1,-,-,TGTGCCAGCAGTGAAGCTCCATACACAGATACGCAGTATTTT,CASSEAPYTDTQYF